The 18 T cell receptor beta chains presented below share a single source sample, sequenced in a study of PD-L1 blockade in urothelial cancer. Profiled with immunoSEQ multiplex PCR; TCRdb holds only in-frame clones, not every one. The sample has more than 75,000 clones, roughly 84% seen once. Time point meaning: pretreatment peripheral blood. The sequenced sample was PBMCs, obtained around atezolizumab (anti-PD-L1) treatment. The receptor source for this set is a man aged 55 to 70 with urothelial cancer.

The genes are TRBV15 and TRBJ2-1; 8 bases are a match to TRBD2. Germline values: CDR1 LNHNV, CDR2 YYDKDF (reference sequence). V gave up 2 bases and J gave up 7 bases; unmatched junction bases: 16. The CDR3 contains 18 residues. This chain's CDR3 is CATSRPGALTGTRNEQFF. The CDR3 DNA is TGTGCCACCAGCAGACCTGGGGCCCTTACCGGGACTAGAAATGAGCAGTTCTTC.

This rearrangement joins TRBV7-2 to TRBJ2-1, with 10 nucleotides matching TRBD2. The germline V gene has CDR1 SGHTA and CDR2 FQGNSA. V lost 5 bases to trimming and J lost 9 bases; unmatched junction nucleotides: 13. The CDR3 loop spans 16 amino acids. CDR3 in DNA: TGTGCCAGCAGCCCCGCCCGGGCTAGCGGGAGCCCTGAGCAGTTCTTC. Translating gives CASSPARASGSPEQFF.

J is TRBJ2-1 and V is TRBV5-1; TRBD2 aligns across 16 bases. Germline V gene lookup returns CDR1 SGHRS and CDR2 YFSETQ. The V and J ends lost 6 bases and 9 bases, in that order; junction bases with no gene match: 6. The CDR3 totals 15 residues. CDR3 protein: CASISGLAGGGEQFF. DNA for the CDR3: TGCGCCAGCATCTCGGGACTAGCGGGAGGGGGTGAGCAGTTCTTC.

This chain uses TRBV15 with TRBJ1-1; D call uncertain. CDR1 LNHNV and CDR2 YYDKDF come from the germline V gene (reference sequence). Trimming took 1 base from V and 2 from J, leaving 11 bases between them. The CDR3 runs to 15 residues. This chain's CDR3 is CATSRVAQPNTEAFF. In DNA form, the CDR3 reads TGTGCCACCAGCAGAGTAGCCCAGCCCAACACTGAAGCTTTCTTT.

The chain recombines TRBV18 with TRBJ2-1; possible D gene TRBD2, 7 bases. The CDR3 extends over 16 amino acids. Trimming took off 3 bases at V and 7 bases at J, with 19 bases between the two ends. In germline, CDR1 is KGHSH, CDR2 LQKENI. CDR3 sequence: CASSPQLAGARNEQFF. CDR3 in DNA: TGTGCCAGCTCACCGCAATTGGCGGGGGCCCGTAATGAGCAGTTCTTC.

This chain links TRBV29-1 with TRBJ2-2; D may be TRBD1 (5 bases). Germline CDR1 SQVTM, CDR2 ANQGSEA. The ends were cut back, 4 bases at V and 4 bases at J, with 16 bases in the middle. The CDR3 contains 15 residues. CDR3 in DNA: TGCAGCGTTGTCACAGGCTCGCGAGGCACCGGGGAGCTGTTTTTT. This gives the protein CSVVTGSRGTGELFF.

J is TRBJ2-5 and V is TRBV6-5; D may be TRBD1 (6 bases). The V end was cut by 10 bases, the J end by 2 bases, with 14 bases between. The CDR3 is 13 residues long. Germline assignment: CDR1 MNHEY and CDR2 SVGAGI. CDR3 bases: TGTGCCACCGCAGGGGTTACTCAAGAGACCCAGTACTTC. Protein product: CATAGVTQETQYF.

The chain carries TRBV5-1 and TRBJ2-1; D call uncertain. This CDR3 spans 14 amino acids. Germline V lookup: CDR1 SGHRS, CDR2 YFSETQ. With 0 bases removed from V and 7 bases from J, the gap between germline ends came to 11 bases. DNA for the CDR3: TGCGCCAGCAGCTTGGCCCCAGGTCGGAATGAGCAGTTCTTC. This codes for CASSLAPGRNEQFF.

The chain recombines TRBV10-3 with TRBJ2-1; 15 positions agree with TRBD2. Germline CDR1 reads ENHRY; CDR2 reads SYGVKD. V shed 4 bases, J shed 9 bases, and the junction held 13 bases outside the gene matches. The CDR3 covers 18 residues. Here the CDR3 DNA reads TGTGCCATCAGTGGACAAATAACGGGACTAGCGGGAGGAGGTGAGCAGTTCTTC. Translating gives CAISGQITGLAGGGEQFF.

The chain couples TRBV30 to TRBJ1-3; perhaps TRBD1 as D (6 bases). Between the trimmed V and J ends, which lost 3 bases and 2 bases, there was a span of 11 bases. This CDR3 spans 14 amino acids. In germline, CDR1 is GTSNPN, CDR2 SVGIG (reference sequence). CDR3 loop: CAWRVRTAGNTIYF. The CDR3, as DNA: TGTGCCTGGAGAGTTCGGACAGCTGGAAACACCATATATTTT.

This clone came up once. The J gene is TRBJ2-7, the V gene TRBV18; TRBD1 aligns across 11 bases. There are 15 residues in the CDR3. Per the germline V gene, CDR1 is KGHSH and CDR2 is LQKENI. V was clipped by 3 bases and J by 3 bases; unmatched bases: 4. CDR3 protein: CASSPGTGGYYEQYF. DNA for the CDR3: TGTGCCAGCTCACCCGGGACAGGGGGGTACTACGAGCAGTACTTC.

The chain employs TRBV5-3 and TRBJ2-7; D is unresolved. TRBV5-3 is identified as an open reading frame with a role that is uncertain. V lost 6 bases and J lost 3, with 25 bases in between. The CDR3 covers 17 residues. The CDR3 loop is CARTCGQTQSPRYEQYF. In DNA form, the CDR3 reads TGTGCCAGAACCTGCGGCCAGACTCAGAGTCCCCGCTACGAGCAGTACTTC.

V and J are TRBV28 and TRBJ1-3; 10 bases align to TRBD1. With 4 bases clipped from V and 0 bases from J, the junction kept 12 bases outside the gene matches. This CDR3 is 19 amino acids long. The germline V gene has CDR1 MDHEN and CDR2 SYDVKM. This CDR3 is CASSSLGTGVAFSGNTIYF. CDR3 in DNA: TGTGCCAGCAGTTCCCTCGGGACAGGGGTTGCCTTCTCTGGAAACACCATATATTTT.

This clone was observed a few times. This chain links TRBV9 with TRBJ2-5, with no clear D. CDR1 is SGDLS and CDR2 is YYNGEE in the germline V gene. The V end lost 0 bases, the J end lost 0 bases, and 12 bases lay between the germline ends. This CDR3 has 16 amino acids. DNA for the CDR3: TGTGCCAGCAGCGTAGGTCAAAGCGAGGACCAAGAGACCCAGTACTTC. Protein product: CASSVGQSEDQETQYF.

The chain is built from TRBV9 and TRBJ2-3; TRBD2 aligns across 8 bases. J gave up 2 bases and V 4 bases, and 9 bases lay outside the gene matches. Germline CDR1 and CDR2: SGDLS and YYNGEE. The CDR3 extends over 16 amino acids. CDR3: CASSPVAGGPTDTQYF. The CDR3 region has the DNA TGTGCCAGCAGCCCGGTGGCGGGGGGCCCCACAGATACGCAGTATTTT.

This clone has just one count. One end of the junction fails to match germline, which may point to a read error. The V call is TRBV9, the J call TRBJ1-2, with 8 positions matching TRBD1. This CDR3 contains 14 residues. CDR1 and CDR2 from the germline V gene are SGDLS and YYNGEE. As DNA, the CDR3 is TGTGCCAGCAGCTGGGGACAGGACTTAAATATTCCGCACTTC. Its translation is CASSWGQDLNIPHF.

This clone was observed a single time. The chain recombines TRBV6-5 with TRBJ2-5; the D gene is possibly TRBD2 (6 bases). Trimming stripped 4 bases from V and 5 bases from J, with 14 bases between. CDR1 is MNHEY and CDR2 is SVGAGI in the germline V gene. The CDR3 covers 14 residues. The CDR3 region has the DNA TGTGCCAGCAGTTCTCTAGCGCCGCGCGAGACCCAGTACTTC. This codes for CASSSLAPRETQYF.

The CDR3: CASGTRLEVDEQFF. DNA for the CDR3: TGTGCCAGCGGAACCCGACTAGAGGTGGACGAGCAGTTCTTC. J is TRBJ2-1 and V is TRBV11-2; maybe TRBD2 (6 bases). There are 14 residues in the CDR3. Trimming left V 8 bases short and J 10 bases short, with 21 bases between. The germline gives CDR1 SGHAT, CDR2 FQNNGV.